These T cell receptor beta chains were read from a single sample in a study of T cell responses to AZD1222 COVID-19 vaccine. Clones were sequenced by immunoSEQ multiplex PCR, and TCRdb holds only the in-frame ones, with some missing. The sample yields about 86,000 clones, about 88% seen once. The input for sequencing was peripheral blood, taken 28 days after the second AZD1222 dose. The receptors shown here come from an adult who received the AZD1222 COVID-19 vaccine. CDR3s include the opening cysteine and the closing phenylalanine or tryptophan. A D gene is named only where the DNA matches it firmly.

d_gene	j_gene	v_gene	CDR3aa	CDR3nt
.	TRBJ1-5	TRBV15	CATSRVGMGNQPQHF	TGTGCCACCAGCAGAGTGGGCATGGGGAATCAGCCCCAGCATTTT
.	TRBJ1-2	TRBV19	CASSMRGGNGYTF	TGTGCCAGTAGTATGCGGGGGGGAAATGGCTACACCTTC
.	TRBJ2-1	TRBV29-1	CSVAVSSGNEQFF	TGCAGCGTTGCAGTTAGCTCGGGCAATGAGCAGTTCTTC
TRBD2	TRBJ2-6	TRBV10-3	CAISPGLANSGANVLTF	TGTGCCATCAGCCCGGGACTAGCGAACTCTGGGGCCAACGTCCTGACTTTC
TRBD2	TRBJ2-7	TRBV28	CASRASGIVYEQYF	TGTGCCAGCAGGGCCAGCGGGATTGTCTACGAGCAGTACTTC
TRBD2	TRBJ2-5	TRBV18	CASSPPGTTDQETQYF	TGTGCCAGCTCACCACCCGGGACTACAGACCAAGAGACCCAGTACTTC
.	TRBJ1-3	TRBV6-5	CASSYSLATSGNTIYF	TGTGCCAGCAGTTACTCTTTGGCTACCTCTGGAAACACCATATATTTT
.	TRBJ1-4	TRBV6-1	CASSELGGRDEKLFF	TGTGCCAGCAGTGAACTCGGGGGGCGGGATGAAAAACTGTTTTTT
.	TRBJ2-7	TRBV5-4	CASSLAASEQYF	TGTGCCAGCAGCTTGGCGGCGTCCGAGCAGTACTTC
.	TRBJ1-4	TRBV19	CASTLGRTTNEKLFF	TGTGCCAGTACCCTCGGACGGACAACTAATGAAAAACTGTTTTTT
.	TRBJ2-1	TRBV28	CASSFRIYNEQFF	TGTGCCAGCAGTTTCAGGATTTACAATGAGCAGTTCTTC
.	TRBJ2-6	TRBV18	CASSINEPRSSGANVLTF	TGTGCCAGCTCAATAAACGAACCTCGTAGCTCTGGGGCCAACGTCCTGACTTTC
.	TRBJ2-3	TRBV11-2	CASSSSGPVADTQYF	TGTGCCAGCAGCTCGTCAGGACCGGTGGCAGATACGCAGTATTTT
.	TRBJ2-1	TRBV11-2	CASSSDETSSYNEQFF	TGTGCCAGCAGTTCGGACGAGACAAGCTCCTACAATGAGCAGTTCTTC
.	TRBJ1-5	TRBV9	CASSDWPSNQPQHF	TGTGCCAGCAGCGATTGGCCAAGCAATCAGCCCCAGCATTTT
.	TRBJ1-3	TRBV6-5	CASSYSEAGNTIYF	TGTGCCAGCAGTTACTCCGAGGCGGGAAACACCATATATTTT
.	TRBJ1-5	TRBV27	CASSLKGRVQPQHF	TGTGCCAGCAGTTTAAAGGGGCGGGTTCAGCCCCAGCATTTT
TRBD1	TRBJ1-1	TRBV5-4	CASSAPLLRDRGGTEAFF	TGTGCCAGCAGCGCACCCCTCCTTCGGGACAGGGGTGGTACTGAAGCTTTCTTT
TRBD2	TRBJ2-2	TRBV9	CASSVGSLAGAVGELFF	TGTGCCAGCAGCGTAGGAAGTCTAGCGGGAGCGGTCGGGGAGCTGTTTTTT
.	TRBJ1-2	TRBV28	CASSYSQVYGYTF	TGTGCCAGCAGCTACTCCCAGGTCTATGGCTACACCTTC